This T cell receptor (beta chain) was obtained from a study of shared clonotypes between healthy human individuals. Naive CD8 cells comprised CD45RO-negative, CCR7-positively selected cells, excluding terminally differentiated effector memory CD45RA+ cells. Broader study findings: In this cohort, only blood was sampled, and tissue repertoires likely differ.

Germline V gene lookup returns CDR1 SNHLY and CDR2 FYNNEI. J was trimmed by 5 bases and V by 8 bases; bases with no gene match: 6. This CDR3 spans 12 amino acids. Sorted-subset replicate PCR reactions contained roughly 190 ng DNA, corresponding to some 28,000 T cell genomes. Sequenced by immunoSEQ multiplex PCR; TCRdb stores in-frame clones only, minus some. The profile covers around 2,000,000 clones, with about 94% appearing a single time and approximately 1.2% taken by the ten largest. Remarks on this clone: Its antigen is undetermined.

Input material: naive CD8+ T cells sorted from blood. The V and J genes are TRBV2 and TRBJ2-7, with 7 bases lining up with TRBD2. The TCR originated in a man younger than 30 in good health. The CDR3 protein is CASARAGDEQYF. The CDR3 bases are TGTGCCAGCGCCCGGGCGGGGGACGAGCAGTACTTC.